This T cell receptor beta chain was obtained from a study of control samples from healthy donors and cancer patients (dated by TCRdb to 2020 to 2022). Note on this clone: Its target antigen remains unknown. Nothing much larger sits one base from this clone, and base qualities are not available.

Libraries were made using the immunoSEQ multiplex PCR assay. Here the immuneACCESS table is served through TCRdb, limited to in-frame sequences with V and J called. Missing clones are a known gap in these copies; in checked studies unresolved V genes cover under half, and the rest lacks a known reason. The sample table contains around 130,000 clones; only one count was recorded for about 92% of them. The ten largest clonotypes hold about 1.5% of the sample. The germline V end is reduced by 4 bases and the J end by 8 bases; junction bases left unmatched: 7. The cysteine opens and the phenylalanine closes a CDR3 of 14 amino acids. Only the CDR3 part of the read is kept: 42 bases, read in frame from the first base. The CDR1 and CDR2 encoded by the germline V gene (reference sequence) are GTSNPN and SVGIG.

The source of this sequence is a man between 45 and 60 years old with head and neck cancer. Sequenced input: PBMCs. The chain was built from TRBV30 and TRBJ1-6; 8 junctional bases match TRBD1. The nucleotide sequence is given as TGTGCCTGGAACCCCGGACAGGGATATTCACCCCTCCACTTT. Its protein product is CAWNPGQGYSPLHF.